This TCR beta chain was documented in a study of cytomegalovirus exposure and HLA in healthy donors. The V gene's germline CDR1 is SGHKS and CDR2 YYEKEE (reference sequence). V dropped 0 bases and J dropped 10; count of bases not matched to a gene: 10. This CDR3 has 16 residues. All the people who gave samples were healthy bone marrow donors. As regards this clone: The antigen is unknown.

Findings of the study overall: The study had only CMV serostatus as immune exposure information. In a later analysis, at a false discovery rate of 0.05, 17,000 or so TCR beta sequences were associated with HLA alleles. Later analysis demonstrated an association between a missense DCLRE1C variant and TCR beta V- and J-gene trimming.

The PCR ran on 60 Vbeta and 13 Jbeta primers. Some clones are missing from TCRdb's copy, which holds only in-frame ones; the method was immunoSEQ multiplex PCR. The top ten hold about 1.3% of the sample, which has approximately 150,000 clones, roughly 85% seen once. V usage is TRBV5-5 and J usage is TRBJ2-1; TRBD2 matches at 10 bases. Material for sequencing was PBMCs. The TCR comes from a young man in good health and CMV-seronegative. CDR3 nucleotides: TGTGCCAGCAGCTTGGCGGAGGCTAGCGGGAGTTTGGAGCAGTTCTTC. Its translation is CASSLAEASGSLEQFF.